Below are 31 T cell receptor beta chains sequenced from a single sample in a study of T cells in Graves' hyperthyroidism and ophthalmopathy. TCR beta CDR3 regions were amplified from RNA. First-round RT-PCR of the TCR CDR3 relied on the HTBI primer set. MiXCR was run by TCRdb on the multiplex PCR reads, yielding one entry per CDR3 protein. The sample has 400,000 to 500,000 distinct CDR3 sequences; approximately 15% are singletons. The sequencing sample was made of blood. These receptors were obtained from a woman between 18 and 29 years old with Graves' hyperthyroidism.

This clonotype was seen only a few times. The chain employs TRBV2 and TRBJ2-2; D remains unclear. Deletions cut 3 bases from V and 5 bases from J, with 10 bases between. Per germline, CDR1 SNHLY and CDR2 FYNNEI. This CDR3 spans 14 amino acids. CDR3 in DNA: TGTGCCAGCAGTGAGGAAAGGTTGACCGGGGAGCTGTTTTTT. It specifies CASSEERLTGELFF.

Many counts were recorded for this clonotype. The chain carries TRBV9 and TRBJ1-1; D unclear. Germline CDR1 is SGDLS and CDR2 is YYNGEE. V was pared by 2 bases and J by 1 base, with 9 bases between. The CDR3 length is 14 residues. CDR3 sequence (DNA): TGTGCCAGCAGCGTGGACTGGACGAACACTGAAGCTTTCTTT. This codes for CASSVDWTNTEAFF. Complete variable domain (other parts from reference TRBV9 and TRBJ1-1): DSGVTQTPKHLITATGQRVTLRCSPRSGDLSVYWYQQSLDQGLQFLIQYYNGEERAKGNILERFSAQQFPDLHSELNLSSLELGDSALYFCASSVDWTNTEAFFGQGTRLTVV.

This clonotype occurred many times. The V call is TRBV20-1, the J call TRBJ2-5; TRBD1 matches 8 bases. Germline trimming cut 5 bases from V and 6 bases from J; bases unmatched to any gene: 8. CDR1 and CDR2 (germline): DFQATT, SNEGSKA (reference sequence). The CDR3 extends over 13 amino acids. CDR3 in amino acids: CSAPKTGEKTQYF. The CDR3 nucleotides are TGCAGTGCTCCTAAGACAGGGGAAAAGACCCAGTACTTC.

The chain links TRBV20-1 to TRBJ2-3, with 14 nucleotides matching TRBD2. V shed 1 base, J shed 2 bases, and the junction held 8 bases outside the gene matches. CDR3 length equals 18 residues. The germline V gene encodes CDR1 DFQATT and CDR2 SNEGSKA (reference sequence). CDR3 coding DNA: TGCAGTGCTAGAGGGGGGACTAGCGGGAGTGGTACCACAGATACGCAGTATTTT. This gives the protein CSARGGTSGSGTTDTQYF.

This clonotype was detected only a few times. The chain employs TRBV4-3 and TRBJ2-3; D is perhaps TRBD1 (5 bases). The ends were cut back, 0 bases at V and 6 bases at J, with 13 bases in the middle. CDR3 length: 15 residues. Germline V CDR1 and CDR2: LGHNA, YSLEER. The CDR3 region has the DNA TGCGCCAGCAGCCAAGATCTGAAAGGGGTCGATACGCAGTATTTT. This encodes CASSQDLKGVDTQYF.

The sample holds many counts of this clonotype. The V call is TRBV25-1, the J call TRBJ1-2; D remains unclear. V lost 1 base and J lost 2, with 11 bases in between. Germline CDR1 MGHDK, CDR2 SYGVNS. The length of the CDR3 is 15 residues. The CDR3 spells CASSELDGLNYGYTF. CDR3 bases: TGTGCCAGCAGTGAATTGGACGGGCTGAACTATGGCTACACCTTC.

This clonotype was observed at least ten times. The chain joins TRBV11-2 to TRBJ2-5; 7 bases fit TRBD1. Per germline, CDR1 SGHAT and CDR2 FQNNGV. V was clipped by 5 bases and J by 5 bases; unmatched bases: 5. CDR3 length: 13 amino acids. Written as DNA, the CDR3 is TGTGCCAGCAGCAGACAGGGCGTGGAGACCCAGTACTTC. Residues: CASSRQGVETQYF.

Remarks on this clonotype: Just one base apart from a much larger clone, this may be a read error. V and J are TRBV27 and TRBJ2-5; D possibly matches TRBD1 or TRBD2 (6 bases each). This CDR3 region has 15 residues. Germline lookup yields CDR1 MNHEY and CDR2 SMNVEV (reference sequence). CDR3 residues: CAGSRAGQRRGTQYF. The CDR3, as DNA: TGTGCCGGCAGCCGGGCGGGACAACGACGGGGGACCCAGTACTTC.

This clonotype was detected many times. CDR3 residues: CASSMATSGSSLDYNEQFF. The CDR3 region has the DNA TGTGCCAGCAGCATGGCGACTAGCGGGAGTTCCCTTGACTACAATGAGCAGTTCTTC. The rearrangement joins TRBV7-9 to TRBJ2-1; 12 bases agree with TRBD2. This CDR3 has 19 amino acids. The germline V gene encodes CDR1 SEHNR and CDR2 FQNEAQ (reference sequence). V was clipped by 5 bases and J by 3 bases; unmatched bases: 14.

V and J are TRBV7-3 and TRBJ2-7, with 13 bases matching TRBD2. In germline, CDR1 is SGHTA, CDR2 FQGTGA. This CDR3 has 15 amino acids. The V gene end was trimmed by 3 bases and the J gene end by 5 bases; junction bases not matched to a gene: 4. This CDR3 reads CASSFGLAGVHEQYF. The DNA of the CDR3 is TGTGCCAGCAGCTTTGGACTAGCGGGAGTCCACGAGCAGTACTTC.

CDR3 protein: CASRTLTGNHEQYF. CDR3 nucleotide sequence: TGTGCCAGCAGGACACTGACAGGGAATCACGAGCAGTACTTC. The chain couples TRBV3-1 to TRBJ2-7; TRBD1 aligns across 7 bases. CDR1 LGHDT and CDR2 YNNKEL come from the germline V gene (reference sequence). Trimming at V came to 6 bases and at J to 5 bases, leaving 10 bases not matched to a gene. CDR3 length: 14 residues.

The rearrangement uses TRBV28 and TRBJ1-4; D gene uncertain. Trimming removed 8 bases from V and 4 bases from J, with 11 bases in between. Germline CDR1 and CDR2: MDHEN and SYDVKM. The CDR3 is 13 amino acids. CDR3 sequence (DNA): TGTGCCAGCGAAGGGATGGGTAATGAAAAACTGTTTTTT. Amino acid sequence: CASEGMGNEKLFF.

V gene TRBV7-9 combines with J gene TRBJ2-7, with D unclear. The CDR3 is 13 amino acids. Trimming shortened V by 2 bases and J by 2 bases, and 7 bases separated the two germline ends. CDR1 SEHNR and CDR2 FQNEAQ come from the germline V gene (reference sequence). The CDR3 bases are TGTGCCAGCAGCTTACCTTTAGCCTACGAGCAGTACTTC. It specifies CASSLPLAYEQYF.

The V call is TRBV24-1, the J call TRBJ2-1; the match to TRBD2 covers 7 bases. Germline V CDR1 and CDR2: KGHDR, SFDVKD. The CDR3 extends over 16 amino acids. Trimming cost V 3 bases and J 5 bases; bases outside gene matches: 9. The CDR3 is CATSDAGREDHNEQFF. In nucleotides, the CDR3 is TGTGCCACCAGTGATGCGGGTCGGGAGGACCACAATGAGCAGTTCTTC.

Turning to this clonotype: A much larger clone lies one base from this, so it may be a read error. In this CDR3 the conserved last residue, phenylalanine or tryptophan, is missing, so a read error is likely. V gene TRBV11-2 combines with J gene TRBJ1-2; TRBD1 is a possible D gene (5 bases). V lost 2 bases, J lost 7 bases, and 14 bases lay in between. CDR1 is SGHAT and CDR2 is FQNNGV in the germline V gene. The CDR3 length is 14 residues. CDR3 nucleotide sequence: TGTGCCAGCAGCTTATTACCAGGGTCAGTTGGCTACACCCTC. This codes for CASSLLPGSVGYTL.

Turning to this clonotype: The junction shows a germline mismatch at one end, possibly a read error. The chain uses TRBV6-1 and TRBJ1-5; 7 positions agree with TRBD1. Per the germline V gene, CDR1 is MNHNS and CDR2 is SASEGT. This CDR3 region has 13 residues. Here the CDR3 reads CAGSGQEGQPQHF. The CDR3 region has the DNA TGTGCCGGCAGCGGACAGGAAGGGCAGCCCCAGCATTTT.

This clonotype was detected only a few times. V is TRBV3-1 and J is TRBJ1-5; TRBD1 is a possible D gene (5 bases). The CDR3 runs 14 residues. The germline V and J ends were trimmed by 2 bases and 5 bases, with 10 bases remaining between them. CDR1 and CDR2 (germline): LGHDT, YNNKEL (reference sequence). The CDR3 is CASSQRGVHQPQHF. As DNA, the CDR3 is TGTGCCAGCAGCCAACGGGGGGTCCATCAGCCCCAGCATTTT.

This rearrangement joins TRBV29-1 to TRBJ2-7, with unresolved D. CDR3 length: 11 residues. Per the germline V gene, CDR1 is SQVTM and CDR2 is ANQGSEA. V shed 4 bases and J shed 1 base, with 5 bases lying between them. The CDR3 protein is CSVGQSYEQYF. The DNA of the CDR3 is TGCAGCGTTGGCCAGTCCTACGAGCAGTACTTC.

This clonotype showed up just once. A read error is possible here, since a much larger clone lies one base away. The CDR3 region is CASSRTSQGGAEAFF. DNA of the CDR3: TGTGCCAGCAGCAGAACCAGCCAGGGGGGAGCTGAAGCTTTCTTT. The genes are TRBV7-9 and TRBJ1-1; TRBD1 agrees at 7 bases. The CDR3 consists of 15 residues. CDR1 and CDR2 from the germline V gene are SEHNR and FQNEAQ (reference sequence). The J segment lost 6 bases and the V segment lost 5 bases, leaving 12 bases of the junction unmatched.

This clonotype has at least ten counts. The rearrangement uses TRBV6-1 and TRBJ1-2; 8 bases are a match to TRBD1. The CDR3 sequence is 12 residues long. Germline CDR1 reads MNHNS; CDR2 reads SASEGT. The V gene end was trimmed by 4 bases and the J gene end by 6 bases; junction bases not matched to a gene: 1. In DNA, the CDR3 is TGTGCCAGCAGTGGGACAGGGCATGGCTACACCTTC. Its translation: CASSGTGHGYTF.

With respect to this clonotype: Because the CDR3 is missing its conserved closing phenylalanine or tryptophan, this is likely a read error. The J gene is TRBJ1-1, the V gene TRBV20-1, with D possibly being TRBD1 (5 bases). The germline V and J ends were trimmed by 5 bases and 4 bases, with 8 bases remaining between them. The CDR3 extends over 11 amino acids. The germline V gene encodes CDR1 DFQATT and CDR2 SNEGSKA (reference sequence). Written as DNA, the CDR3 is TGCAGTGCTGGGGGGAGCACTGAAGCTTTCTCT. Protein: CSAGGSTEAFS.

The V and J genes are TRBV12-5 and TRBJ2-2, with unresolved D. This CDR3 region has 13 residues. The V gene lost 0 bases and the J gene lost 7 bases, with 6 bases spanning the gap. Germline V gives CDR1 LGHNT, CDR2 FRNRAP. The CDR3 here is CASGLVLHGELFF. Written as DNA, the CDR3 is TGTGCTAGTGGTTTGGTACTTCACGGGGAGCTGTTTTTT.

This clonotype was seen at least ten times. The V call is TRBV7-2, the J call TRBJ2-3, with TRBD2 matching over 7 bases. V was pared by 9 bases and J by 3 bases, with 9 bases of the junction left unmatched. From germline, CDR1 is SGHTA and CDR2 FQGNSA. This CDR3 contains 14 residues. In DNA, the CDR3 is TGTGCCAGTAAGGAGGGAGCGGGGACAGATACGCAGTATTTT. Its translation: CASKEGAGTDTQYF.

This clonotype was seen a handful of times. The rearrangement joins TRBV5-1 to TRBJ2-7; the D gene is possibly TRBD1 (5 bases). The CDR3 sequence is 16 residues long. From germline, CDR1 is SGHRS and CDR2 YFSETQ. V dropped 0 bases and J dropped 3 bases, with 16 bases sitting between them. The CDR3 region has the DNA TGCGCCAGCAGCTTGGACGTACAGGAACGAGGCTACGAGCAGTACTTC. Translated: CASSLDVQERGYEQYF.

Many counts were recorded for this clonotype. V and J are TRBV7-2 and TRBJ1-3; D gene unclear. Per germline, CDR1 SGHTA and CDR2 FQGNSA. The V end lost 1 base, the J end lost 4 bases, and 5 bases lay between the germline ends. This CDR3 region has 13 residues. CDR3 nucleotide sequence: TGTGCCAGCAGCTTAGTGGGGGGAAACACCATATATTTT. Protein sequence: CASSLVGGNTIYF.

The rearrangement joins TRBV30 to TRBJ1-5, with D uncertain. This CDR3 is 14 amino acids long. Germline V gene data show CDR1 as GTSNPN and CDR2 as SVGIG (reference sequence). Between the trimmed V and J ends, which lost 2 bases and 2 bases, there was a span of 10 bases. The CDR3 DNA is TGTGCCTGGAGTCTCCTAAGTGGCAATCAGCCCCAGCATTTT. It specifies CAWSLLSGNQPQHF.

This clonotype has a count of ten or more. The V call is TRBV3-1, the J call TRBJ2-7; D gene unclear. Per the germline V gene, CDR1 is LGHDT and CDR2 is YNNKEL (reference sequence). This CDR3 spans 15 amino acids. Trimming took 8 bases from V and 7 from J, leaving 24 bases between them. CDR3 loop: CASHSALDPLGEQYF. The CDR3 nucleotides are TGTGCCAGCCACTCCGCTCTGGATCCCCTGGGTGAGCAGTACTTC.

The genes are TRBV19 and TRBJ2-2; D ambiguous. This CDR3 has 13 residues. Germline V CDR1 and CDR2: LNHDA, SQIVND (reference sequence). Trimming shortened V by 5 bases and J by 7 bases, and 11 bases separated the two germline ends. CDR3 region: CASSGRSGGELFF. In DNA form, the CDR3 reads TGTGCCAGTAGTGGCCGTAGTGGCGGGGAGCTGTTTTTT.

This clonotype has only a few counts. V and J are TRBV6-1 and TRBJ1-1; 11 bases align to TRBD1. The CDR3 has 16 residues. V was clipped by 5 bases and J by 4 bases; unmatched bases: 9. The germline CDR1 and CDR2 sequences are MNHNS and SASEGT. CDR3 DNA: TGTGCCAGCAGTCCGCTCCCCGGGACAGGGGGCACTGAAGCTTTCTTT. It codes for CASSPLPGTGGTEAFF.

The chain uses TRBV6-1 and TRBJ1-6; D is unresolved. The CDR3 is 16 amino acids. Germline assignment: CDR1 MNHNS and CDR2 SASEGT. Trimming cost V 1 base and J 0 bases, with 7 bases left between them. The CDR3 protein is CASSEEGSSYNSPLHF. The CDR3, as DNA: TGTGCCAGCAGTGAAGAGGGTAGCTCCTATAATTCACCCCTCCACTTT.

As regards this clonotype: A much larger clone differs by one base, so this may be a read error. The chain carries TRBV28 and TRBJ1-2; 7 nucleotides align to TRBD1. The germline gives CDR1 MDHEN, CDR2 SYDVKM. The CDR3 runs 12 residues. Germline trimming cut 11 bases from V and 4 bases from J; bases unmatched to any gene: 7. This CDR3 reads CAGQGDPYGYTF. CDR3 nucleotides: TGTGCCGGCCAGGGGGATCCCTATGGCTACACCTTC.